This T cell receptor (beta chain) was found in a study of technical replicates of blood from a handful of donors (dated by TCRdb to about 2017). Library preparation was by the immunoSEQ multiplex PCR assay. TCRdb took over this immuneACCESS table, retaining in-frame rearrangements with V and J assigned. Such tables are incomplete; in checked studies, under half of the missing clones stem from an unresolved V gene, and the remainder is unexplained. The sample table shows 84,000 or so clones, and just under 95% are seen once. Together, the top ten hold 0.2% to 0.3% of the sample. CDR1 and CDR2 were assigned from the germline V gene as SGHVS and FNYEAQ. The germline ends are 14 bases apart after V is trimmed by 6 bases and J by 3 bases. Taken from cysteine to phenylalanine, the CDR3 has 14 residues. Only the CDR3 DNA is retained, 42 bases long and in frame from the first base. A note on this clone: What antigen it recognizes has not been identified. Nothing much larger sits one base from this clone, and base qualities are not available.

The V gene is TRBV7-6 and the J gene is TRBJ1-1; 6 matching bases give a weak D call of TRBD1. The source of this sequence is a human donor in good health. Sample: T cells isolated from PBMCs. The sequenced DNA: TGTGCCAGCAGACGGGGCAGGGGAGACACTGAAGCTTTCTTT. It specifies CASRRGRGDTEAFF.